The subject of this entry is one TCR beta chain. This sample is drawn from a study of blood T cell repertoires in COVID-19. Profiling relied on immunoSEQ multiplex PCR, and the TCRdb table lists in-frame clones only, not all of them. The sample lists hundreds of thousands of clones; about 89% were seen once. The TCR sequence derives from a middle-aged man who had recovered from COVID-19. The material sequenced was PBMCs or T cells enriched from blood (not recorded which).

CDR3 region: CASSFYRGSNQPQHF. The CDR3 DNA follows: TGTGCCAGCAGTTTTTACAGGGGGAGCAATCAGCCCCAGCATTTT. The chain uses TRBV28 and TRBJ1-5; TRBD1 agrees at 8 bases. This CDR3 region has 15 residues. Germline V gene sequence: CDR1 MDHEN, CDR2 SYDVKM. J lost 1 base, V lost 3 bases, and 2 bases had no gene match.